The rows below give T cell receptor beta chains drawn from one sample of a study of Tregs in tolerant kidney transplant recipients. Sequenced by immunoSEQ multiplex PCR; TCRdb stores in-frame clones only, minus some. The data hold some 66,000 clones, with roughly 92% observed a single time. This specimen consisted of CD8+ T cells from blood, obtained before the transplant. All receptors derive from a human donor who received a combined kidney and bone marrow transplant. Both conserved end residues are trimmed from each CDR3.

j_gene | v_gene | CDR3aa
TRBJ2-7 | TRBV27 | ASRLAGNEQY
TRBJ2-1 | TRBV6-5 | ASSLVSSYNEQF
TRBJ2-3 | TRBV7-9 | ASSFRMGSSGGTQY
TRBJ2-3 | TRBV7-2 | ATVLRTDTQY
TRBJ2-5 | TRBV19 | ASSITSGGAQGETQY
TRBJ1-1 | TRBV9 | ASSPGGGVNTEAF
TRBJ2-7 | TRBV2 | ASMIQGYGYEQY
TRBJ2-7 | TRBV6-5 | ASSPGYRAYEQY
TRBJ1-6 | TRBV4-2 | ASSLGQAGSPLH
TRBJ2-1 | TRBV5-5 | ASSFRLAVSYNEQF
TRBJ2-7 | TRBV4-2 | ASSQSRTLSYEQY
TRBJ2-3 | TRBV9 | ASSVEGDTQY
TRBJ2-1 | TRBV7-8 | ASSPTGTGNEQF
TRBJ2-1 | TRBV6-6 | ASRETGDSYNEQF
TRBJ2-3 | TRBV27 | ASSFRTGGGYLDTQY
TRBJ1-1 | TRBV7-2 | ASSSLGGGFNTEAF
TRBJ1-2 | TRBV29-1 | SVESEGVKNGYT
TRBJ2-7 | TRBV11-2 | ASSLAMGQGAYEQY
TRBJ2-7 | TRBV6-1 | ASSPVSSYEQY
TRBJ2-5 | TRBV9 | ASSLGGSGGQETQY
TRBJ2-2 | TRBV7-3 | ASSLRLAGTGELF
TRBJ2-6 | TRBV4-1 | ASSPPGHLLSGANVLT
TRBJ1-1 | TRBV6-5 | ASGGLNTEAF
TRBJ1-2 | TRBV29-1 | SVVSAGGYYGYT
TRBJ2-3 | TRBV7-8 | ASSRLAYGTDTQY
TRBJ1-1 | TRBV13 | ASSLDAGGFTEAF
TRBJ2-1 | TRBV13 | ASSLERGEGGNEQF
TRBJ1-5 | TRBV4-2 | ASSQETGGSQPQH
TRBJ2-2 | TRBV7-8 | ASSFTAGELF
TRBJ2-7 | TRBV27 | ASSLSRGTIYEQY
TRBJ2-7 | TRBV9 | ASGSHEGLSYEQY
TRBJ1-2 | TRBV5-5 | ASSFGTGEAGYT
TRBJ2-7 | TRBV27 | ASSLFGTSVYEQY
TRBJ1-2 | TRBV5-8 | ASSWSGGDYGYT
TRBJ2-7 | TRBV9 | ASSAGTGFNEQY
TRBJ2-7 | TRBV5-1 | ASSSTQDYEQY
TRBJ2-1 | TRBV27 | ASRAAGEVDEQF
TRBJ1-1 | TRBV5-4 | ASSPTQGPGTEAF
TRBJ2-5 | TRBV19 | ASSLLEETQY
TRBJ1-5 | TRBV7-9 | ASSQGPGHLSNQPQH
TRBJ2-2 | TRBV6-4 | ASSDSAGDTGELF
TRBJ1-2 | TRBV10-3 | AIRVGAAYGYT
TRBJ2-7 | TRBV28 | ASSIARAGYEQY
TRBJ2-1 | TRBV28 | ASGSRYTGQPGVGQF
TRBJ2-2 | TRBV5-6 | ASRVQGDGWFSTGELF
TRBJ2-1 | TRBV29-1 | SVTLAREQF
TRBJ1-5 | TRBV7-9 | ASSSLPSNQPQH
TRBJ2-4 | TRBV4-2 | ASSPPRELQY
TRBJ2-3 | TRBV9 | ASTSGTDTQY
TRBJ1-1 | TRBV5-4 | ASSYSGTEAF
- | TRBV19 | ASSTGQDEQY
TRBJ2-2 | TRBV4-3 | ASSQAFTGELF
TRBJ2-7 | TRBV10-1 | ASSEPISGDPYEQY